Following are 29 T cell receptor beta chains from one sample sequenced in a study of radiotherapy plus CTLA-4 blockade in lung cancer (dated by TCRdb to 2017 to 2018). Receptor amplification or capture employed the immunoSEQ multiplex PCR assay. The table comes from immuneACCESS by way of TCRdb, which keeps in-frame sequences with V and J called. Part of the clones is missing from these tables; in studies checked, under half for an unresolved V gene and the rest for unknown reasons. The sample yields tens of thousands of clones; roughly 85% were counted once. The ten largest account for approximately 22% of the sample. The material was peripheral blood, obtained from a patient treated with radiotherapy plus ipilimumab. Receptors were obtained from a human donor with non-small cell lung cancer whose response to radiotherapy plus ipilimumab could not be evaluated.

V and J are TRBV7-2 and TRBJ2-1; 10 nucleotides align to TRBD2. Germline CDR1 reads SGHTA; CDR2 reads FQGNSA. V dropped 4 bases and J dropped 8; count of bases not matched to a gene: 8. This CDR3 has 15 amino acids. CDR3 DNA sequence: TGTGCCAGCAGCTCCGTAGCGGGAGGTTTTTATGAGCAGTTCTTC. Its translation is CASSSVAGGFYEQFF.

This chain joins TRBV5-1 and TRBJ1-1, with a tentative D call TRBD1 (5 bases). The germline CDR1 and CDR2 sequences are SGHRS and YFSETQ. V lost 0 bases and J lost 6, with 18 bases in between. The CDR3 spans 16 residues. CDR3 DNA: TGCGCCAGCAGCTTGGTCCCCGACGTCTTACAGGCTGAAGCTTTCTTT. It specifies CASSLVPDVLQAEAFF.

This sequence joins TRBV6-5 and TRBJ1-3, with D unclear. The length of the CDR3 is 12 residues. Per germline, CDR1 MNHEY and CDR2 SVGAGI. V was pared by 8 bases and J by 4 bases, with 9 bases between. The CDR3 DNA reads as TGTGCCAGCTGGGCCTCGGGAAACACCATATATTTT. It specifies CASWASGNTIYF.

The CDR3 nucleotides are TGCGCCAGCAGCCCGGGACAGGAAGGACAGCCCCAGCATTTT. Its protein is CASSPGQEGQPQHF. This sequence joins TRBV5-1 and TRBJ1-5; 8 positions agree with TRBD1. The CDR3 is 14 residues long. Per germline, CDR1 SGHRS and CDR2 YFSETQ. With 4 bases clipped from V and 7 bases from J, the junction kept 7 bases outside the gene matches. Combining the CDR3 with reference TRBV5-1 and TRBJ1-5 gives the whole variable domain KAGVTQTPRYLIKTRGQQVTLSCSPISGHRSVSWYQQTPGQGLQFLFEYFSETQRNKGNFPGRFSGRQFSNSRSEMNVSTLELGDSALYLCASSPGQEGQPQHFGDGTRLSIL.

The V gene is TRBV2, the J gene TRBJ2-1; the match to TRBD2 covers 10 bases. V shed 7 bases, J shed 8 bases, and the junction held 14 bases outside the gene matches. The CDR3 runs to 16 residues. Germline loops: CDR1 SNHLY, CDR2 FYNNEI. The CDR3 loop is CASKKREGVGGDEQFF. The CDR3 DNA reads TGTGCCAGCAAAAAGCGGGAGGGTGTGGGGGGCGATGAGCAGTTCTTC.

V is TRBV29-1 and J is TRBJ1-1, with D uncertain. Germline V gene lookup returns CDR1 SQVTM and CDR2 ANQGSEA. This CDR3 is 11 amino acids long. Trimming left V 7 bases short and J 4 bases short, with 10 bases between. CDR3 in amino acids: CSGMEGTEAFF. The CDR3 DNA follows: TGCAGCGGCATGGAGGGCACTGAAGCTTTCTTT.

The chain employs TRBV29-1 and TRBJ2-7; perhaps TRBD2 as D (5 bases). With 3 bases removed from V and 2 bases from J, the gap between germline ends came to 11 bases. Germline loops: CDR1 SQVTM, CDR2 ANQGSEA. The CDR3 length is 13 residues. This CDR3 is CSVDQTGTYEQYF. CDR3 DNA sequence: TGCAGCGTTGATCAAACGGGAACCTACGAGCAGTACTTC.

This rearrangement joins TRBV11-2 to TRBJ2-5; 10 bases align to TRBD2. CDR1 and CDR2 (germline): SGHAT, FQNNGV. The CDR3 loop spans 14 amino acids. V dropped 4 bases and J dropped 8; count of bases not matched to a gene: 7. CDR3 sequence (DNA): TGTGCCAGCAGCTCGCTAGCGGGGGCCCTCACCCAGTACTTC. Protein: CASSSLAGALTQYF.

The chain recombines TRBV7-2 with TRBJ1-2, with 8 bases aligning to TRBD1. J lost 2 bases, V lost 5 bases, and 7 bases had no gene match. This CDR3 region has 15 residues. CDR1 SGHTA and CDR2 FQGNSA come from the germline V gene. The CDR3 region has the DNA TGTGCCAGCAGCCCCCGCCAGGGGGCGAACTATGGCTACACCTTC. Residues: CASSPRQGANYGYTF.

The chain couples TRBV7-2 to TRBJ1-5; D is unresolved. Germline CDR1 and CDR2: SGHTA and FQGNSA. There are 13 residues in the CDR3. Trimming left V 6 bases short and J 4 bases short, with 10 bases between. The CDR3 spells CASSSRENQPQHF. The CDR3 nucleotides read TGTGCCAGCAGTTCTAGGGAGAATCAGCCCCAGCATTTT.

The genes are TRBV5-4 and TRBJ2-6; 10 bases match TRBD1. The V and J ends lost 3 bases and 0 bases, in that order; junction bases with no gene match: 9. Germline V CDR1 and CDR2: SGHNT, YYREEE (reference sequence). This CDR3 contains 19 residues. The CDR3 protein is CASSSMGDRGLSGANVLTF. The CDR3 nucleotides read TGTGCCAGCAGCTCGATGGGGGACAGGGGTCTCTCTGGGGCCAACGTCCTGACTTTC.

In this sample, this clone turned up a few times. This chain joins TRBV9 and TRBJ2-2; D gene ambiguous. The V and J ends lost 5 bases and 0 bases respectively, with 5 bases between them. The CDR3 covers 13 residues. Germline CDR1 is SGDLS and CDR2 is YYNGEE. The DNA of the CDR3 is TGTGCCAGCAGTCTCGCGAACACCGGGGAGCTGTTTTTT. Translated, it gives CASSLANTGELFF.

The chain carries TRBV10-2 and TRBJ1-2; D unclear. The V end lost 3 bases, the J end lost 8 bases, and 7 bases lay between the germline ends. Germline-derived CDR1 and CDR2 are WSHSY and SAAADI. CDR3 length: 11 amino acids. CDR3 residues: CASSDGAGYTF. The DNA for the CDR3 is TGCGCCAGCAGTGACGGAGCAGGCTACACCTTC.

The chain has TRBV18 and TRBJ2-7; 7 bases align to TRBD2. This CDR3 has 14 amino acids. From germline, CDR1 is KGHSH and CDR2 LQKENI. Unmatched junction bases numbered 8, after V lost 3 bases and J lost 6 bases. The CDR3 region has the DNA TGTGCCAGCTCACCGAAAAGACTAGCTACCGAGCAGTACTTC. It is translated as CASSPKRLATEQYF. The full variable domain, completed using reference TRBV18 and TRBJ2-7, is NAGVMQNPRHLVRRRGQEARLRCSPMKGHSHVYWYRQLPEEGLKFMVYLQKENIIDESGMPKERFSAEFPKEGPSILRIQQVVRGDSAAYFCASSPKRLATEQYFGPGTRLTVT.

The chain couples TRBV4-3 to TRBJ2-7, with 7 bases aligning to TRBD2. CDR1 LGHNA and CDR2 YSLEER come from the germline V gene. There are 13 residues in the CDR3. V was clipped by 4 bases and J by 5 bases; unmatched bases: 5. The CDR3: CASSLPGGDEQYF. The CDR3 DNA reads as TGCGCCAGCAGCCTCCCTGGGGGGGACGAGCAGTACTTC.

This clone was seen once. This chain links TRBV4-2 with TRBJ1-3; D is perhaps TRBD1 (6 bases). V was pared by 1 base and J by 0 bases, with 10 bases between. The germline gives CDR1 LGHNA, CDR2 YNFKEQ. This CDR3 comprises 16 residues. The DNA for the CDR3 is TGTGCCAGCAGCCAAGCGGACAGCCGCTCTGGAAACACCATATATTTT. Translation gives CASSQADSRSGNTIYF.

The CDR3 is CASSLVWASYNEQFF. The CDR3 region has the DNA TGTGCCAGCAGTTTAGTGTGGGCCTCCTACAATGAGCAGTTCTTC. The gene calls are TRBV27 and TRBJ2-1, with no clear D. In germline, CDR1 is MNHEY, CDR2 SMNVEV (reference sequence). V lost 2 bases, J lost 0 bases, and 8 bases lay in between. The CDR3 runs to 15 residues.

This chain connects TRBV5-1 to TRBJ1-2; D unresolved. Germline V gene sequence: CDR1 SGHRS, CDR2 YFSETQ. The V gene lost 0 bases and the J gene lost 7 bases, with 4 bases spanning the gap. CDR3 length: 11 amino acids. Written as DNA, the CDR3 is TGCGCCAGCAGCTTGGGTCTTGGCTACACCTTC. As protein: CASSLGLGYTF.

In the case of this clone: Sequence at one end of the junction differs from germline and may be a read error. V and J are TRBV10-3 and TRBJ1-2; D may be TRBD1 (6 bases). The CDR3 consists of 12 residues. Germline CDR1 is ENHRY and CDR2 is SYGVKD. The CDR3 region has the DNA TGTGCCATCCGTCGGGGGGCAGAGTTTTTTGTCTTC. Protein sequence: CAIRRGAEFFVF.

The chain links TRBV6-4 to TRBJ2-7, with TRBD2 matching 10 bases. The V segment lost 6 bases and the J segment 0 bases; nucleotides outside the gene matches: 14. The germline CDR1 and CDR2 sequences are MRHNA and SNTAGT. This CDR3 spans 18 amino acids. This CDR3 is CASSHSGRPPLSSYEQYF. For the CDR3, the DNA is TGTGCCAGCAGCCATAGCGGGAGGCCCCCTTTAAGCTCCTACGAGCAGTACTTC.

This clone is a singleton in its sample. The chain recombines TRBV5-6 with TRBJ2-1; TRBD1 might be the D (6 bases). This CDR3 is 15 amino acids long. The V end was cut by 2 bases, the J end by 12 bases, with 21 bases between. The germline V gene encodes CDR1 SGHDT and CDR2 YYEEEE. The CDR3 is CASSLSPSFLGGQFF. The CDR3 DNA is TGTGCCAGCAGCTTAAGTCCTAGCTTCTTAGGGGGGCAGTTCTTC.

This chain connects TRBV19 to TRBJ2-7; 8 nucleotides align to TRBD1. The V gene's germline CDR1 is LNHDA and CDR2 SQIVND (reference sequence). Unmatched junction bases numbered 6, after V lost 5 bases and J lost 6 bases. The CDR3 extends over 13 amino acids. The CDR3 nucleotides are TGTGCCAGTAGTCAAACCACAGGGGGCGAGCAGTACTTC. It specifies CASSQTTGGEQYF.

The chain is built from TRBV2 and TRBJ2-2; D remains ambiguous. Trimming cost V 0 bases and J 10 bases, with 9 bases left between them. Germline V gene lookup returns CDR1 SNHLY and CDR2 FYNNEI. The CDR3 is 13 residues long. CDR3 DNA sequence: TGTGCCAGCAGTGAAGCGAACTGGGCGGAGCTGTTTTTT. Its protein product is CASSEANWAELFF.

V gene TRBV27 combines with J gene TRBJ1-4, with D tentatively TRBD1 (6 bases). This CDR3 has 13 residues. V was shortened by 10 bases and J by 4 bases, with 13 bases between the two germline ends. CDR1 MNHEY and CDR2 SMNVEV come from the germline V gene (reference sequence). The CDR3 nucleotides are TGTGCCACCGCCGACAGGTTTAATGAAAAACTGTTTTTT. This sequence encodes CATADRFNEKLFF.

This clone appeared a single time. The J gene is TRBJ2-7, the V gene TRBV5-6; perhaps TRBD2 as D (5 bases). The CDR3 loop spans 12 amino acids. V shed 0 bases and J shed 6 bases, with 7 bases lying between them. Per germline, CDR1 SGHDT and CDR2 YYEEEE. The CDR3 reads CASSLEGGEQYF. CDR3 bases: TGTGCCAGCAGCTTGGAAGGAGGCGAGCAGTACTTC.

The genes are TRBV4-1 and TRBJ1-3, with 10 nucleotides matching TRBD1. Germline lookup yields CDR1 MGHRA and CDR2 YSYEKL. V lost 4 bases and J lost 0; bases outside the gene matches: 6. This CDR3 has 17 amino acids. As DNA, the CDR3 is TGCGCCAGCAGCCTCAGACAGGGGGCTATCTCTGGAAACACCATATATTTT. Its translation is CASSLRQGAISGNTIYF.

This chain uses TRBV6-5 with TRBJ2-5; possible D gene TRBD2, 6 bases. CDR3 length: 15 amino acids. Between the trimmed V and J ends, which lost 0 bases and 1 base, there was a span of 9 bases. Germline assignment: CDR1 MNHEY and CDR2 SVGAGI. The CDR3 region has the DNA TGTGCCAGCAGTTACTCGGGAGGAATCCAAGAGACCCAGTACTTC. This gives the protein CASSYSGGIQETQYF.

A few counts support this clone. CDR3 region: CASIQTAGLRKEGYTF. The CDR3 DNA sequence: TGTGCCAGCATCCAGACCGCGGGACTCCGTAAGGAGGGCTACACCTTC. The V call is TRBV11-1, the J call TRBJ1-2, with D possibly TRBD1 on 5 matching bases. Germline loops: CDR1 SGHAT, CDR2 FQDESV (reference sequence). The CDR3 consists of 16 residues. Trimming took 7 bases from V and 8 from J, leaving 26 bases between them.

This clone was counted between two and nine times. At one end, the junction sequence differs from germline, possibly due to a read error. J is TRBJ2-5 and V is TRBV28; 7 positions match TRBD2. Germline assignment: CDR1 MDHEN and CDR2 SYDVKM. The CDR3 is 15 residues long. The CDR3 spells CASSYGGDYQGTQYF. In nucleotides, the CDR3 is TGTGCCAGCAGTTACGGAGGGGACTACCAAGGGACCCAGTACTTC.